This TCR beta chain was recorded in a study of T-cell memory formation after mild COVID-19. At the level of the study: TCR clusters were largely donor specific.

General study points: A second wave of clones peaked on day 37, and their SARS-CoV-2 specificity went unconfirmed. Chiefly within CM and EM were the contracting CD4+ clones; CD8+ ones were within EMRA.

V lost 5 bases and J 2 bases, leaving 16 bases between the germline ends. CDR1 and CDR2 from the germline V gene are LNHDA and SQIVND (reference sequence). The CDR3 sequence is 15 residues long. This clonotype occurred once. The antigen is undetermined. TCRdb itself ran the 5' RACE reads through MiXCR, one entry per CDR3 protein. The data hold 350,000 to 500,000 distinct CDR3 sequences, with approximately 18% observed a single time. Sequenced sample: PBMCs or a T cell subset sorted from them (not recorded which). The rearrangement uses TRBV19 and TRBJ2-7, with a possible D match to TRBD1 (5 bases). The TCR comes from a man between 18 and 29 years old who had mild COVID-19 (a few samples of this study predate the infection). Cell type and time point are not known. The CDR3 is CASSADHQGPYEQYF. The CDR3 DNA follows: TGTGCCAGTAGTGCGGACCATCAGGGTCCCTACGAGCAGTACTTC.